These 30 T cell receptor beta chains share one sample of origin, sequenced in a study of T cells in women clearing cervical HPV infection. The repertoire was sequenced with immunoSEQ multiplex PCR; TCRdb's copy has only in-frame clones and lacks some. The table gives over 35,000 clones; the top ten clones make up about 40% of it. The material sequenced was blood buffy coat. The origin of the receptors is a woman between 18 and 69 years old with a cervical HPV16 infection that either progressed to CIN3+ or cleared (not recorded which).

Concerning this clone: The DNA ends 3 residues before the CDR3 does, and the rest of the CDR3 is filled in from the germline J gene. The chain has TRBV7-2 and TRBJ2-2; TRBD2 is a possible D gene (6 bases). With 5 bases removed from V and 6 bases from J, the gap between germline ends came to 16 bases. The CDR3 totals 15 residues. Germline V gives CDR1 SGHTA, CDR2 FQGNSA. The sequenced CDR3 bases are TGTGCCAGCAGCCCACCTGCAGGGAGGTCCGGGGAG. Translation gives CASSPPAGRSGE. The complete CDR3 protein is CASSPPAGRSGELFF. The entire variable domain, with the rest obtained from reference TRBV7-2 and TRBJ2-2, is as follows: GAGVSQSPSNKVTEKGKDVELRCDPISGHTALYWYRQSLGQGLEFLIYFQGNSAPDKSGLPSDRFSAERTGGSVSTLTIQRTQQEDSAVYLCASSPPAGRSGELFFGEGSRLTVL.

In the case of this clone: Read sequence stops 3 residues before the CDR3 end, and the germline J gene provides the missing end. The chain recombines TRBV20-1 with TRBJ1-1; TRBD1 is a possible D gene (5 bases). CDR1 is DFQATT and CDR2 is SNEGSKA in the germline V gene (reference sequence). Trimming took off 6 bases at V and 3 bases at J, with 14 bases between the two ends. This CDR3 is built from 13 residues. The CDR3 DNA, read in part, is TGCAGTGCGCCCCCCCCAGGGCACACTGAA. Protein product: CSAPPPGHTE. The entire CDR3 protein reads CSAPPPGHTEAFF.

A word on this clone: Coverage ceases 3 residues before the CDR3 finishes, and the germline J gene fills in the end. The gene calls are TRBV7-2 and TRBJ2-1, with D possibly being TRBD2 (6 bases). Germline V CDR1 and CDR2: SGHTA, FQGNSA. V was trimmed by 0 bases and J by 7 bases, leaving 19 bases between them. There are 17 residues in the CDR3. The CDR3 is CASSLAVVRRAKNEQFF. The sequenced CDR3 bases are TGTGCCAGCAGCTTAGCGGTGGTCAGGAGGGCAAAAAATGAG. Filled out from reference TRBV7-2 and TRBJ2-1, the complete variable domain reads GAGVSQSPSNKVTEKGKDVELRCDPISGHTALYWYRQSLGQGLEFLIYFQGNSAPDKSGLPSDRFSAERTGGSVSTLTIQRTQQEDSAVYLCASSLAVVRRAKNEQFFGPGTRLTVL.

As to this clone: The CDR3 is cut off 3 residues early in the read; its end comes from the germline J gene. This chain connects TRBV14 to TRBJ1-2; 11 bases fit TRBD1. Germline V gives CDR1 SGHDN, CDR2 FVKESK. The CDR3 extends over 17 amino acids. V dropped 1 base and J dropped 4; count of bases not matched to a gene: 8. This CDR3 is CASSQGWGQGVLYGYTF. CDR3 DNA, as far as it was read: TGTGCCAGCAGCCAAGGGTGGGGACAGGGGGTCCTCTATGGC.

Regarding this clone: The read terminates 3 residues before the CDR3 end, so the remaining end is supplied by the germline J gene. This rearrangement joins TRBV29-1 to TRBJ1-5, with 8 bases identical to TRBD1. The CDR3 has 14 amino acids. Germline CDR1 and CDR2: SQVTM and ANQGSEA. V lost 4 bases and J lost 7; bases outside the gene matches: 9. CDR3 region: CSVASGTGRQPQHF. The CDR3 bases that were read are TGCAGCGTTGCCTCCGGGACAGGACGGCAGCCC.

Turning to this clone: The sequence runs out 3 residues before the end of the CDR3; the remainder is reconstructed from the germline J gene. The chain employs TRBV2 and TRBJ1-1, with D unclear. CDR1 is SNHLY and CDR2 is FYNNEI in the germline V gene. CDR3 length equals 12 residues. V was clipped by 11 bases and J by 2 bases, with 12 bases between them. CDR3 bases read: TGTGCCGCGCTGATCAAAAACACTGAA. Translated: CAALIKNTE. The CDR3, in full, reads CAALIKNTEAFF.

Comments on this clone: The CDR3 extends 3 residues past the end of the read, so its final part is completed from the germline J gene. The identical CDR3 is also encoded by other nucleotide sequences in the sample. This chain joins TRBV7-3 and TRBJ1-2; TRBD1 aligns across 10 bases. Germline lookup yields CDR1 SGHTA and CDR2 FQGTGA. The CDR3 has 14 residues. The part of the CDR3 DNA that was read is TGTGCCAGCAGCTTTTCCGGGACAGGGGTTGGA. This sequence encodes CASSFSGTGVG. The entire CDR3 protein reads CASSFSGTGVGYTF.

About this clone itself: With the read ending 3 residues before the CDR3 end, the germline J gene is used to fill in that end. The chain joins TRBV19 to TRBJ2-2; D unresolved. CDR1 is LNHDA, CDR2 SQIVND, per germline (reference sequence). This CDR3 spans 15 amino acids. Trimming cost V 1 base and J 3 bases, with 9 bases left between them. CDR3 sequence: CASSIGGVHTGELFF. The CDR3 DNA, read in part, is TGTGCCAGTAGTATAGGCGGAGTGCACACCGGGGAG.

Comments on this clone: Read data end 3 residues before the CDR3 end; the end is taken from the germline J gene. The J gene is TRBJ1-6, the V gene TRBV18; D is undetermined. Germline values: CDR1 KGHSH, CDR2 LQKENI. Trimming pared 3 bases from V and 4 bases from J, leaving 10 bases between. The CDR3 is 15 residues long. This chain's CDR3 is CASSPSSVYNSPLHF. CDR3 bases read: TGTGCCAGCTCACCGTCCTCTGTTTATAATTCACCC.

Note on this clone: The read finishes 3 residues shy of the CDR3 end, and the germline J gene is used to complete it. V is TRBV7-8 and J is TRBJ2-7; TRBD1 matches 7 bases. Trimming removed 4 bases from V and 2 bases from J; junction bases left unmatched: 5. Germline-derived CDR1 and CDR2 are SGHVS and FQNEAQ. The CDR3 extends over 14 amino acids. The CDR3 here is CASSSRTGPYEQYF. The sequenced part of the CDR3 DNA is TGTGCCAGCAGCTCTAGGACAGGTCCCTACGAG. The full variable domain, its missing parts supplied by reference TRBV7-8 and TRBJ2-7, is GAGVSQSPRYKVAKRGQDVALRCDPISGHVSLFWYQQALGQGPEFLTYFQNEAQLDKSGLPSDRFFAERPEGSVSTLKIQRTQQEDSAVYLCASSSRTGPYEQYFGPGTRLTVT.

Remarks on this clone: The read is 3 residues too short to cover the CDR3 end, so that end is filled in from the germline J gene. This chain joins TRBV7-3 and TRBJ1-6; 7 nucleotides align to TRBD1. The CDR3 covers 14 residues. The germline V gene has CDR1 SGHTA and CDR2 FQGTGA. Trimming removed 5 bases from V and 10 bases from J; junction bases left unmatched: 8. CDR3 protein: CASSVGTVNSPLHF. The CDR3 DNA, read in part, is TGTGCCAGCAGCGTCGGGACAGTAAACTCACCC.

As for this clone: The CDR3 goes on 3 residues after the read ends, and that part is filled in from the germline J gene. V gene TRBV5-1 combines with J gene TRBJ2-7; D is tentatively TRBD1 or TRBD2 (5 bases each). V was cut by 0 bases and J by 5 bases, with 6 bases left in between. CDR3 length: 12 residues. Germline V gene data show CDR1 as SGHRS and CDR2 as YFSETQ. The CDR3 reads CASSLGGDEQYF. The CDR3 bases that were read are TGCGCCAGCAGCTTGGGAGGGGACGAG.

Comments on this clone: Read coverage stops 3 residues before the CDR3 terminus; the germline J gene supplies the remainder. The V call is TRBV5-1, the J call TRBJ1-6, with TRBD1 matching 10 bases. Germline CDR1 is SGHRS and CDR2 is YFSETQ. The CDR3 is 19 residues long. Losses at the gene ends were 4 bases for V and 9 bases for J; bases not matched to a gene: 19. The CDR3 spells CASSRKGTGDRDMGSPLHF. Partial CDR3 DNA: TGCGCCAGCAGCCGAAAAGGGACAGGGGACCGGGATATGGGTTCACCC.

Concerning this clone: The CDR3 end lies 3 residues beyond the end of the read and is filled in from the germline J gene. The chain uses TRBV7-9 and TRBJ1-6; a possible D gene is TRBD1 (5 bases). V was pared by 0 bases and J by 10 bases, with 10 bases between. The CDR3 loop spans 14 amino acids. Germline V lookup: CDR1 SEHNR, CDR2 FQNEAQ (reference sequence). The CDR3 region is CASSLAGRGSPLHF. CDR3 DNA (partial): TGTGCCAGCAGCTTAGCGGGGCGGGGATCACCC. The full variable domain, in which reference TRBV7-9 and TRBJ1-6 provide the parts outside the CDR3, is DTGVSQNPRHKITKRGQNVTFRCDPISEHNRLYWYRQTLGQGPEFLTYFQNEAQLEKSRLLSDRFSAERPKGSFSTLEIQRTEQGDSAMYLCASSLAGRGSPLHFGNGTRLTVT.

As concerns this clone: The missing CDR3 end, 3 residues past where the read stops, is filled in from the germline J gene. The J gene is TRBJ2-3, the V gene TRBV7-3; the D gene is possibly TRBD1 (5 bases). CDR1 is SGHTA, CDR2 FQGTGA, per germline. Trimming left V 5 bases short and J 2 bases short, with 11 bases between. The CDR3 totals 14 residues. Partial CDR3 DNA: TGTGCCAGCAGCACAGGAGTCGTCACAGATACG. Protein: CASSTGVVTDT. In full, the CDR3 reads CASSTGVVTDTQYF.

Details on this clone: The missing CDR3 end, 3 residues past where the read stops, is filled in from the germline J gene. The same CDR3 also results from other DNA sequences found in this sample. The chain carries TRBV5-1 and TRBJ1-3; TRBD1 aligns across 9 bases. Germline loops: CDR1 SGHRS, CDR2 YFSETQ. CDR3 length equals 14 residues. V lost 4 bases to trimming and J lost 6 bases; unmatched junction nucleotides: 5. CDR3 in amino acids: CASSPRQGENTIYF. Incomplete CDR3 DNA: TGCGCCAGCAGCCCTCGACAGGGGGAAAACACC.

This CDR3 reads CASSAGPGNTEAFF. CDR3 bases read: TGTGCCAGCAGTGCTGGTCCCGGGAACACTGAA. The V gene is TRBV6-1, the J gene TRBJ1-1; D ambiguous. Sequencing ends 3 residues short of the CDR3 end; the germline J gene provides the rest. The CDR3 spans 14 residues. V dropped 4 bases and J dropped 1 base, with 10 bases sitting between them. The germline CDR1 and CDR2 sequences are MNHNS and SASEGT.

The covered CDR3 bases are TGTGCCAGCAGCTATTCGACAGACTTGTATGGC. Translating it yields CASSYSTDLYG. From start to end, the CDR3 is CASSYSTDLYGYTF. The rearrangement links TRBV7-9 to TRBJ1-2, with TRBD1 as a possible D gene (5 bases). The CDR3 end lies 3 residues beyond the end of the read and is filled in from the germline J gene. Germline V lookup: CDR1 SEHNR, CDR2 FQNEAQ (reference sequence). The V gene lost 4 bases and the J gene lost 5 bases, with 14 bases spanning the gap. This CDR3 contains 14 residues.

To note about this clone: The observed sequence ends 3 residues before the CDR3 terminus, with the missing tail filled in from the germline J gene. The V and J genes are TRBV2 and TRBJ1-1; no clear D. Germline V lookup: CDR1 SNHLY, CDR2 FYNNEI. Trimming took 5 bases from V and 6 from J, leaving 10 bases between them. CDR3 length equals 12 residues. The CDR3 bases that were read are TGTGCCAGCAGTCGAGCCGGTCCTGAA. It encodes CASSRAGPE. From start to end, the CDR3 is CASSRAGPEAFF.

About this clone itself: The read stops 3 residues short of the end of the CDR3; the missing end is completed from the germline J gene. This chain joins TRBV10-3 and TRBJ2-1, with a tentative D call TRBD1 (7 bases). The CDR3 consists of 16 residues. From germline, CDR1 is ENHRY and CDR2 SYGVKD. Trimming took 4 bases from V and 5 from J, leaving 18 bases between them. The CDR3 DNA, read in part, is TGTGCCATCAGTGTTTATGGAGGGGGACAGAACAATGAG. This codes for CAISVYGGGQNNE. The CDR3 reads in full as CAISVYGGGQNNEQFF.

Remarks on this clone: The sequence runs out 3 residues before the end of the CDR3; the remainder is reconstructed from the germline J gene. J is TRBJ2-1 and V is TRBV7-8, with a weak D call TRBD2 (7 bases). With 11 bases removed from V and 2 bases from J, the gap between germline ends came to 19 bases. The CDR3 has 15 residues. Germline V gene sequence: CDR1 SGHVS, CDR2 FQNEAQ. CDR3 loop: CALGGGISPYNEQFF. The part of the CDR3 DNA that was read is TGTGCCCTGGGGGGGGGCATCAGCCCCTACAATGAG.

A remark on this clone: The DNA ends 3 residues before the CDR3 does, and the rest of the CDR3 is filled in from the germline J gene. V gene TRBV6-2 or TRBV6-3 combines with J gene TRBJ2-7, with D unresolved. Per germline, CDR1 MNHEY and CDR2 SVGEGT. CDR3 length: 13 amino acids. V lost 6 bases and J lost 6, with 15 bases in between. CDR3 DNA (partial): TGTGCCAGCAGGCTCCCCCCCCGGTCCGAG. Protein product: CASRLPPRSE. The full CDR3 is CASRLPPRSEQYF.

Turning to this clone: Sequencing ends 3 residues short of the CDR3 end; the germline J gene provides the rest. The J gene is TRBJ2-1, the V gene TRBV11-3; D perhaps matches TRBD1 (5 bases). The germline gives CDR1 SGHNT, CDR2 YENEEA. The V and J ends lost 1 base and 7 bases respectively, with 14 bases between them. The CDR3 totals 15 residues. The part of the CDR3 DNA that was read is TGTGCCAGCAGCTTAGGTTTCGGCCGACAGAATGAG. Amino acid sequence: CASSLGFGRQNE. The full CDR3 sequence reads CASSLGFGRQNEQFF.

Comments on this clone: The read falls 3 residues short of the CDR3 end, and the missing part is taken from the germline J gene. This rearrangement joins TRBV7-6 to TRBJ1-5, with D perhaps matching TRBD1 (5 bases). This CDR3 is 16 amino acids long. V lost 1 base and J 1 base, leaving 11 bases between the germline ends. From germline, CDR1 is SGHVS and CDR2 FNYEAQ. Partial CDR3 DNA: TGTGCCAGCAGCTTAGTTGGACAACCCAGCAATCAGCCC. Protein: CASSLVGQPSNQP. The full CDR3 is CASSLVGQPSNQPQHF.

As for this clone: The read halts 3 residues ahead of the CDR3 end, with the missing end drawn from the germline J gene. The rearrangement uses TRBV5-1 and TRBJ1-5; weak D call: TRBD1 (5 bases). CDR3 length equals 15 residues. V was pared by 0 bases and J by 0 bases, with 7 bases between. Germline lookup yields CDR1 SGHRS and CDR2 YFSETQ. The sequenced part of the CDR3 DNA is TGCGCCAGCAGCTTGGATGGGGCTAGCAATCAGCCC. Translating gives CASSLDGASNQP. The entire CDR3 protein reads CASSLDGASNQPQHF.

The sequenced CDR3 bases are TGTGCCAGCAGTTATAGGGGACTAGCGGAAGAGACC. This codes for CASSYRGLAEET. The whole CDR3 sequence reads CASSYRGLAEETQYF. The gene calls are TRBV7-3 and TRBJ2-5; 11 bases are shared with TRBD2. The observed sequence ends 3 residues before the CDR3 terminus, with the missing tail filled in from the germline J gene. The germline CDR1 and CDR2 sequences are SGHTA and FQGTGA. V was clipped by 6 bases and J by 3 bases; unmatched bases: 6. The CDR3 loop spans 15 amino acids.

On this clone: The read finishes 3 residues shy of the CDR3 end, and the germline J gene is used to complete it. The chain is built from TRBV20-1 and TRBJ2-3; 10 nucleotides line up with TRBD2. The germline V gene has CDR1 DFQATT and CDR2 SNEGSKA (reference sequence). V shed 5 bases, J shed 0 bases, and the junction held 5 bases outside the gene matches. The CDR3 length is 15 residues. The CDR3 region is CSAHGLAASTDTQYF. CDR3 DNA, as far as it was read: TGCAGTGCTCATGGACTAGCGGCTAGCACAGATACG.

For this clone: The read stops 3 residues short of the end of the CDR3; the missing end is completed from the germline J gene. The V and J genes are TRBV19 and TRBJ2-2, with 9 bases matching TRBD1. The V gene's germline CDR1 is LNHDA and CDR2 SQIVND (reference sequence). The trim removed 8 bases at V and 5 bases at J, leaving 6 bases unmatched. This CDR3 spans 14 amino acids. CDR3 in amino acids: CASAGQGRTGELFF. The CDR3 bases that were read are TGTGCCAGTGCCGGACAGGGGAGGACCGGGGAG.

Comments on this clone: Read data end 3 residues before the CDR3 end; the end is taken from the germline J gene. The V call is TRBV29-1, the J call TRBJ1-1; a possible D gene is TRBD1 (6 bases). The CDR3 runs to 15 residues. Looked up from germline, CDR1 is SQVTM and CDR2 is ANQGSEA. V was shortened by 3 bases and J by 1 base, with 15 bases between the two germline ends. This chain's CDR3 is CSVDRGWNGNTEAFF. The CDR3 bases that were read are TGCAGCGTTGACAGGGGCTGGAACGGGAACACTGAA.

Remarks on this clone: The sequenced fragment ends 3 residues before the CDR3 boundary, so the rest is inferred from the germline J gene. The chain employs TRBV10-3 and TRBJ1-1, with a possible D match to TRBD1 (6 bases). V dropped 6 bases and J dropped 4 bases, with 12 bases sitting between them. Germline V gene lookup returns CDR1 ENHRY and CDR2 SYGVKD. This CDR3 region has 13 residues. The covered CDR3 bases are TGTGCCATCAGCGGGGACACCCTCACTGAA. This sequence encodes CAISGDTLTE. The full CDR3 sequence reads CAISGDTLTEAFF.